The 16 T cell receptor beta chains presented below share a single source sample, sequenced in a study of cytomegalovirus exposure and HLA in healthy donors. Primers included in the PCR were 60 Vbeta and 13 Jbeta primers. The assay was immunoSEQ multiplex PCR, and TCRdb's table has in-frame clones only and misses some. The data contain approximately 110,000 clones, roughly 81% of them singletons. Sequencing was performed on PBMCs. Receptors originate from a woman in her 30s in good health and CMV-seronegative.

The chain recombines TRBV7-9 with TRBJ1-4; D possibly corresponds to TRBD1 (6 bases). Trimming took off 8 bases at V and 7 bases at J, with 17 bases between the two ends. The CDR3 is 14 amino acids. Germline V gives CDR1 SEHNR, CDR2 FQNEAQ (reference sequence). In nucleotides, the CDR3 is TGTGCCAGCGCAACCAGGGGCGTCTCTGAAAAACTGTTTTTT. This gives the protein CASATRGVSEKLFF.

The rearrangement uses TRBV18 and TRBJ2-5; 8 positions agree with TRBD1. The DNA end is a closer match to TRBJ2-7, so the J assignment may be wrong. The CDR3 loop spans 15 amino acids. Looked up from germline, CDR1 is KGHSH and CDR2 is LQKENI. CDR3 sequence reads: CASSLGQGNSYEQYF. The CDR3 bases are TGTGCCAGCTCACTTGGACAGGGTAACTCCTACGAGCAGTACTTC.

This rearrangement joins TRBV7-2 to TRBJ2-3, with a possible D match to TRBD2 (5 bases). Germline CDR1 and CDR2: SGHTA and FQGNSA. The CDR3 is 14 amino acids. The V and J ends lost 1 base and 0 bases respectively, with 5 bases between them. In DNA form, the CDR3 reads TGTGCCAGCAGCTTAGGGACTAGCACAGATACGCAGTATTTT. Amino acid sequence: CASSLGTSTDTQYF.

The chain uses TRBV19 and TRBJ1-3; D call uncertain. CDR3 length: 15 residues. Germline CDR1 reads LNHDA; CDR2 reads SQIVND (reference sequence). The V and J ends lost 5 bases and 0 bases respectively, with 11 bases between them. Written as DNA, the CDR3 is TGTGCCAGTAGTCCGATTGAGTTCTCTGGAAACACCATATATTTT. Translated: CASSPIEFSGNTIYF.

The rearrangement joins TRBV11-3 to TRBJ2-1; 8 bases match TRBD1. J gave up 7 bases and V 3 bases, and 8 bases lay outside the gene matches. Germline assignment: CDR1 SGHNT and CDR2 YENEEA. The CDR3 consists of 15 residues. Here the CDR3 reads CASSFQQGASNEQFF. CDR3 DNA: TGTGCCAGCAGCTTCCAGCAGGGGGCAAGTAATGAGCAGTTCTTC.

The CDR3 loop reads CASSKLSGRVYEQYF. The CDR3 nucleotides are TGTGCCAGTAGTAAGTTAAGCGGGAGGGTCTACGAGCAGTACTTC. The J gene is TRBJ2-7, the V gene TRBV19; 10 positions agree with TRBD2. With V trimmed by 4 bases and J by 3 bases, 6 bases remained unmatched. Per germline, CDR1 LNHDA and CDR2 SQIVND (reference sequence). This CDR3 region has 15 residues. The full variable domain, completed using reference TRBV19 and TRBJ2-7, is DGGITQSPKYLFRKEGQNVTLSCEQNLNHDAMYWYRQDPGQGLRLIYYSQIVNDFQKGDIAEGYSVSREKKESFPLTVTSAQKNPTAFYLCASSKLSGRVYEQYFGPGTRLTVT.

CDR3 coding DNA: TGTGCCAGCAGCTTAGATGGCGGGGGTAGTGGCTACACCTTC. It codes for CASSLDGGGSGYTF. The V gene is TRBV7-3, the J gene TRBJ1-2; maybe TRBD1 (5 bases). The CDR3 has 14 amino acids. The V gene's germline CDR1 is SGHTA and CDR2 FQGTGA. Trimming took off 2 bases at V and 7 bases at J, with 14 bases between the two ends.

The chain joins TRBV5-8 to TRBJ1-1; D uncertain. The CDR3 contains 14 residues. Between the trimmed V and J ends, which lost 3 bases and 0 bases, there was a span of 9 bases. Germline V gene lookup returns CDR1 SGHTS and CDR2 YDEGEE. The CDR3 reads CASSWGVLNTEAFF. The CDR3 DNA is TGTGCCAGCAGCTGGGGAGTCTTGAACACTGAAGCTTTCTTT.

This clone has a handful of counts. This sequence joins TRBV7-9 and TRBJ1-2; no definite D call. The V gene lost 5 bases and the J gene lost 7 bases, with 26 bases spanning the gap. This CDR3 comprises 17 residues. Germline CDR1 and CDR2: SEHNR and FQNEAQ (reference sequence). The CDR3 DNA reads TGTGCCAGCAGCGAATTTTTACGGGGAGGGAAGAGGAGTGGCTACACCTTC. Translated: CASSEFLRGGKRSGYTF. The full variable domain, its missing parts supplied by reference TRBV7-9 and TRBJ1-2, is DTGVSQNPRHKITKRGQNVTFRCDPISEHNRLYWYRQTLGQGPEFLTYFQNEAQLEKSRLLSDRFSAERPKGSFSTLEIQRTEQGDSAMYLCASSEFLRGGKRSGYTFGSGTRLTVV.

The chain recombines TRBV7-2 with TRBJ2-7; 7 bases fit TRBD2. V lost 4 bases to trimming and J lost 6 bases; unmatched junction nucleotides: 9. Per germline, CDR1 SGHTA and CDR2 FQGNSA. The CDR3 is made up of 14 amino acids. The chain's CDR3 is CASSSQGLDTEQYF. CDR3 in DNA: TGTGCCAGCAGCTCCCAAGGACTAGACACCGAGCAGTACTTC.

The V call is TRBV11-2, the J call TRBJ2-5, with TRBD1 matching 10 bases. Germline V gene data show CDR1 as SGHAT and CDR2 as FQNNGV. J gave up 2 bases and V 1 base, and 1 base lay outside the gene matches. This CDR3 is built from 15 residues. The CDR3 region is CASSLGGQGQETQYF. The CDR3 nucleotides are TGTGCCAGCAGCTTAGGGGGACAGGGGCAAGAGACCCAGTACTTC.

This clone was detected only a few times. V is TRBV19 and J is TRBJ2-7, with 9 bases identical to TRBD1. Germline trimming cut 7 bases from V and 3 bases from J; bases unmatched to any gene: 10. CDR3 length: 15 amino acids. Germline CDR1 and CDR2: LNHDA and SQIVND (reference sequence). This CDR3 is CASTRGTGTDYEQYF. Here the CDR3 DNA reads TGTGCCAGTACCCGGGGGACAGGGACAGACTACGAGCAGTACTTC.

This clone was seen a few times. The rearrangement links TRBV5-1 to TRBJ2-2; TRBD2 aligns across 11 bases. Germline CDR1 and CDR2: SGHRS and YFSETQ. V shed 6 bases and J 8 bases; nucleotides not matched to a gene: 9. This CDR3 comprises 15 residues. The CDR3 nucleotides read TGCGCCAGCAATCTACTAGCGGGGGAGCAAGGGGAGCTGTTTTTT. Translating gives CASNLLAGEQGELFF.

The rearrangement links TRBV18 to TRBJ2-1, with D perhaps TRBD1 (6 bases). The CDR3 totals 15 residues. V dropped 6 bases and J dropped 7 bases, with 19 bases sitting between them. CDR1 and CDR2 (germline): KGHSH, LQKENI. The CDR3 DNA reads as TGTGCCAGCTCCCCGGAGTTAGGGGACAAGAATGAGCAGTTCTTC. Translated, it gives CASSPELGDKNEQFF.

This chain links TRBV6-5 with TRBJ2-1; D uncertain. This CDR3 has 15 residues. V gave up 6 bases and J gave up 0 bases, with 12 bases separating them. In germline, CDR1 is MNHEY, CDR2 SVGAGI. This chain's CDR3 is CASSRGGVSYNEQFF. CDR3 nucleotide sequence: TGTGCCAGCAGCCGTGGCGGCGTCTCCTACAATGAGCAGTTCTTC.

The rearrangement uses TRBV29-1 and TRBJ2-7; D might be TRBD1 (5 bases). Trimming stripped 1 base from V and 9 bases from J, with 10 bases between. This CDR3 is built from 11 residues. CDR1 is SQVTM, CDR2 ANQGSEA, per germline. In DNA, the CDR3 is TGCAGCGTTGAAGGGGGCTGGGGGCAGTACTTC. Its translation: CSVEGGWGQYF.